The next 9 T cell receptor beta chains were all read from a single sample in a study of T cell responses to AZD1222 COVID-19 vaccine (dated by TCRdb to the early 2020s). What this sample's time point label stands for: baseline before first vaccination. The library came from the immunoSEQ multiplex PCR assay. In TCRdb, the immuneACCESS table is reduced to in-frame sequences with V and J assigned. These tables do not hold every clone; where another copy was compared, an unresolved V gene accounts for under half, and the others remain unexplained. The sample profile shows around 100,000 clones; about 93% of them were found once. Of the sample, more than 1.5% is held by the ten largest clones. The source material was peripheral blood, sampled on day 0 of AZD1222 vaccination. These receptor sequences come from an adult in good health.

The chain couples TRBV27 to TRBJ1-2; the D is unclear. The CDR3 contains 15 residues. The germline V gene encodes CDR1 MNHEY and CDR2 SMNVEV (reference sequence). Between the trimmed V and J ends, which lost 5 bases and 8 bases, there was a span of 21 bases. CDR3 in DNA: TGTGCCAGCAGTATATTCTTGACGGACTTTGGGGGCTACACCTTC. As protein: CASSIFLTDFGGYTF.

This clone was seen a few times. This chain joins TRBV18 and TRBJ2-2, with 8 positions matching TRBD2. The V segment lost 5 bases and the J segment 7 bases; nucleotides outside the gene matches: 3. The germline gives CDR1 KGHSH, CDR2 LQKENI. This CDR3 spans 13 amino acids. The CDR3 DNA follows: TGTGCCAGCTCATCTAGCGGGTACGGGGAGCTGTTTTTT. Translating gives CASSSSGYGELFF.

The chain combines TRBV28 with TRBJ2-5; no clear D gene. Germline V lookup: CDR1 MDHEN, CDR2 SYDVKM. V dropped 7 bases and J dropped 4 bases, with 13 bases sitting between them. The CDR3 consists of 13 residues. The CDR3: CASKIGPGETQYF. The DNA of the CDR3 is TGTGCCAGCAAAATCGGCCCCGGAGAGACCCAGTACTTC.

The chain combines TRBV5-1 with TRBJ1-1, with 8 bases aligning to TRBD1. The CDR3 has 19 residues. CDR1 and CDR2 from the germline V gene are SGHRS and YFSETQ. With 4 bases clipped from V and 0 bases from J, the junction kept 17 bases outside the gene matches. The CDR3 is CASSLEGQDPTSMNTEAFF. The CDR3 coding sequence is TGCGCCAGCAGCCTAGAGGGACAGGATCCGACTAGCATGAACACTGAAGCTTTCTTT.

The V and J genes are TRBV29-1 and TRBJ2-1, with D tentatively TRBD1 (6 bases). V was pared by 8 bases and J by 0 bases, with 14 bases between. Per germline, CDR1 SQVTM and CDR2 ANQGSEA. The CDR3 covers 14 residues. The CDR3 DNA sequence: TGCAGCTTTTCAGGGGTCCTCTCCTACAATGAGCAGTTCTTC. The encoded protein is CSFSGVLSYNEQFF.

The genes are TRBV6-5 and TRBJ1-6, with TRBD1 matching over 7 bases. Losses at the gene ends were 7 bases for V and 5 bases for J; bases not matched to a gene: 5. Germline V gene lookup returns CDR1 MNHEY and CDR2 SVGAGI. This CDR3 is built from 14 residues. The chain's CDR3 is CASTLGQNNSPLHF. The CDR3 coding sequence is TGTGCCAGCACCCTGGGACAGAATAATTCACCCCTCCACTTT.

The chain carries TRBV30 and TRBJ2-1; D is ambiguous. CDR1 and CDR2 from the germline V gene are GTSNPN and SVGIG (reference sequence). This CDR3 is built from 12 residues. The V end was cut by 0 bases, the J end by 6 bases, with 6 bases between. The chain's CDR3 is CAWSVRSNEQFF. CDR3 in DNA: TGTGCCTGGAGTGTACGCAGCAATGAGCAGTTCTTC. Complete variable domain (other parts from reference TRBV30 and TRBJ2-1): SQTIHQWPATLVQPVGSPLSLECTVEGTSNPNLYWYRQAAGRGLQLLFYSVGIGQISSEVPQNLSASRPQDRQFILSSKKLLLSDSGFYLCAWSVRSNEQFFGPGTRLTVL.

V gene TRBV13 combines with J gene TRBJ2-3; 7 nucleotides match TRBD2. CDR3 size: 14 residues. In germline, CDR1 is PRHDT, CDR2 FYEKMQ (reference sequence). Trimming at V came to 6 bases and at J to 0 bases, leaving 3 bases not matched to a gene. The DNA of the CDR3 is TGTGCCAGCAGTCTTAGCGGGAGCACAGATACGCAGTATTTT. Amino acids: CASSLSGSTDTQYF.

The chain employs TRBV4-1 and TRBJ1-2, with no clear D. V gave up 2 bases and J gave up 4 bases, with 5 bases separating them. Germline V gene data show CDR1 as MGHRA and CDR2 as YSYEKL. CDR3 length: 12 amino acids. DNA for the CDR3: TGCGCCAGCAGCCAAAGTTCCTATGGCTACACCTTC. Residues: CASSQSSYGYTF.